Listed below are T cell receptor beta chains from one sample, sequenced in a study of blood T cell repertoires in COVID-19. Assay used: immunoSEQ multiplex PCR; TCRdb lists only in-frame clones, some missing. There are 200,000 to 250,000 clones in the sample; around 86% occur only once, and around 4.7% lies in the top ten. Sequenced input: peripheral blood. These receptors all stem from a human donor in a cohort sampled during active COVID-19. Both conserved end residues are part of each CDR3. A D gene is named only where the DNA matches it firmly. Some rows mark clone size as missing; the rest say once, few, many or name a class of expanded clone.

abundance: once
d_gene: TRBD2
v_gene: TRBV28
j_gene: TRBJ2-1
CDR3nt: TGTGCCAGCAGAAAGACCGGGACTAGGGTCAATGAGCAGTTCTTC
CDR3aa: CASRKTGTRVNEQFF

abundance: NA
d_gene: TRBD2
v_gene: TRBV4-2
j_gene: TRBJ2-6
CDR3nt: TGTGCCAGCAGCCAAGCTAGCGGCAACTCTGGGGCCAACGTCCTGACTTTC
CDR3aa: CASSQASGNSGANVLTF

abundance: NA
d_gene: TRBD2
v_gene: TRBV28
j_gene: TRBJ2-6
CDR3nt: TGTGCCAGTATCGGGGGGATCTCTGGGGCCAACGTCCTGACTTTC
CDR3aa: CASIGGISGANVLTF

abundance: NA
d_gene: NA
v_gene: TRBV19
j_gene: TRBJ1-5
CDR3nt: TGTGCCAGTAGTATAGGGGGCAGGGTGAGCAATCAGCCCCAGCATTTT
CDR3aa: CASSIGGRVSNQPQHF

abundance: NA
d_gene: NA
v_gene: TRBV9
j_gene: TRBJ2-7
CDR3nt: TGTGCCAGCAGCGTAGGAAACGGCAGGGTCGACGAGCAGTACTTC
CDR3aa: CASSVGNGRVDEQYF

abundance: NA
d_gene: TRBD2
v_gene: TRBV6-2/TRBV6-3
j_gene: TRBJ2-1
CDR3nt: TGTGCCAGCATCTACTCGGGACTAGCGGGGGTCTACAATGAGCAGTTCTTC
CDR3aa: CASIYSGLAGVYNEQFF

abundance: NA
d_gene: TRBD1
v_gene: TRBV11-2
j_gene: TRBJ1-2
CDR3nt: TGTGCCAGCAGCTCCCTCCCTCGGACAGGGGGCTATGGCTACACCTTC
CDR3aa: CASSSLPRTGGYGYTF

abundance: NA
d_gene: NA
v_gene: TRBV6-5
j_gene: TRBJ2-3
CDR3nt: TGTGCCAGCAGTCGTACTAGACCTAAGGATACGCAGTATTTT
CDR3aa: CASSRTRPKDTQYF

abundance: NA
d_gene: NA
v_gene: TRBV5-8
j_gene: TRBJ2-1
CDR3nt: TGTGCCAGCAGCTTGAGGAGTGAGCAGTTCTTC
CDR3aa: CASSLRSEQFF

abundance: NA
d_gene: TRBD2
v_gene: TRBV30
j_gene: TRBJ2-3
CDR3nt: TGTGCCTGGAGTAGGGGGACTAGTAGTGATACGCAGTATTTT
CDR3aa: CAWSRGTSSDTQYF

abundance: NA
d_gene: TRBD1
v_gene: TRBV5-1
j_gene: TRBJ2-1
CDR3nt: TGCGCCAGCAGCTTGGTTCAGGGGGCAGGTGAGCAGTTCTTC
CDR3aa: CASSLVQGAGEQFF

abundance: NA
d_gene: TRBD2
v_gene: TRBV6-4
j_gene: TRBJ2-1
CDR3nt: TGTGCCAGCAGTGTCGGTAGCGGGAGCGATGAGCAGTTCTTC
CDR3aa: CASSVGSGSDEQFF

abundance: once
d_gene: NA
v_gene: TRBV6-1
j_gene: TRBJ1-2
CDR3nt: TGTGCCAGCAGTGAATCGGTAGTCCCCTATGGCTACACCTTC
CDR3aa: CASSESVVPYGYTF

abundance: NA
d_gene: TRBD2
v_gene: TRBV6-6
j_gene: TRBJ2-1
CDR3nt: TGTGCCAGCAGCCGGACTAGCGGGAGGAATTACAATGAGCAGTTCTTC
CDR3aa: CASSRTSGRNYNEQFF

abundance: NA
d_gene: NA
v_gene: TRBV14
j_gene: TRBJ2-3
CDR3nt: TGTGCCAGCAGCCACGCAGATACGCAGTATTTT
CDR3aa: CASSHADTQYF

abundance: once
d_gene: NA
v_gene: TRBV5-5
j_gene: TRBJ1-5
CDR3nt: TGTGCCAGCAGCTTGGTTGGGGTCTCGGGAAATCAGCCCCAGCATTTT
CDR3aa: CASSLVGVSGNQPQHF

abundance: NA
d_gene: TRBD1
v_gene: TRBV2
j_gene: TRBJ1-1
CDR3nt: TGTGCCAGCAGGGGACAGGGAGGGAACACTGAAGCTTTCTTT
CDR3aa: CASRGQGGNTEAFF

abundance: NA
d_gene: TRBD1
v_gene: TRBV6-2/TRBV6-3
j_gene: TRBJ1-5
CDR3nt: TGTGCCAGCAGTAGACAGGGTTCGGGGCCCCAGCATTTT
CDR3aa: CASSRQGSGPQHF

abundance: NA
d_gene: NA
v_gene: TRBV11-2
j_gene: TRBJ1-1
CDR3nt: TGTGCCAGCAGACCCGACAGGTTGAACACTGAAGCTTTCTTT
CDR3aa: CASRPDRLNTEAFF

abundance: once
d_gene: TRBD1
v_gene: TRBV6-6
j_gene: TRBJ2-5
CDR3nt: TGTGCCAGCAGTTACTCGAGGGACAGCAAAGAGACCCAGTACTTC
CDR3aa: CASSYSRDSKETQYF

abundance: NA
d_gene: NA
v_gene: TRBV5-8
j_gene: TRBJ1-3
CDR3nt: TGTGCCAGCAGCAGCACAGGGACGGGTGGAAACACCATATATTTT
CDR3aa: CASSSTGTGGNTIYF

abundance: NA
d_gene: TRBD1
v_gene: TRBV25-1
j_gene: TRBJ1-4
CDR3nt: TGTGCCAGCAGTCTTGGGACAGGGGGGAATGAAAAACTGTTTTTT
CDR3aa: CASSLGTGGNEKLFF

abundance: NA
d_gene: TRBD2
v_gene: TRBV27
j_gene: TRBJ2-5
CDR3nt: TGTGCCAGCAGTTTGGGTCTAGCGGGGACCCAGTACTTC
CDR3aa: CASSLGLAGTQYF